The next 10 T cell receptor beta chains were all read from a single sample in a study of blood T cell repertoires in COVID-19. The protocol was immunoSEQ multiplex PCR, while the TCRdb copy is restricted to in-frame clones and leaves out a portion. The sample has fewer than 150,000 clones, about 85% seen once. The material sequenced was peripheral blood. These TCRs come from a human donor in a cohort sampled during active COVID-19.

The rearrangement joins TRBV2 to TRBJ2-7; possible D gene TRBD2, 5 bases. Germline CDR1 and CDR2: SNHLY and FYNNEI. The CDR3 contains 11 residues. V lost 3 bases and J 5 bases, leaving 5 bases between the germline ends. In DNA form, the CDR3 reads TGTGCCAGCAGTGAGGAGGACGAGCAGTACTTC. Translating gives CASSEEDEQYF.

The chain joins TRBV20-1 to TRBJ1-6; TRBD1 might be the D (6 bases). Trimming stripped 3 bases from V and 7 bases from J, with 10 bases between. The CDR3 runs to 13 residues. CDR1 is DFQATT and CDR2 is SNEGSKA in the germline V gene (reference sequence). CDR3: CSASPQGNSPLHF. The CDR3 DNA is TGCAGTGCTAGTCCACAGGGAAATTCACCCCTCCACTTT.

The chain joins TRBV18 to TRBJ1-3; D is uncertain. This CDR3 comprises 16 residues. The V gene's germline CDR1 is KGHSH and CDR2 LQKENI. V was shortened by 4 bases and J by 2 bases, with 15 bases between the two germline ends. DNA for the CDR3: TGTGCCAGCTCACTCCCAAGGACTGTTCCTGGAAACACCATATATTTT. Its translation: CASSLPRTVPGNTIYF. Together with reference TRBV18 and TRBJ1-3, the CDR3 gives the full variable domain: NAGVMQNPRHLVRRRGQEARLRCSPMKGHSHVYWYRQLPEEGLKFMVYLQKENIIDESGMPKERFSAEFPKEGPSILRIQQVVRGDSAAYFCASSLPRTVPGNTIYFGEGSWLTVV.

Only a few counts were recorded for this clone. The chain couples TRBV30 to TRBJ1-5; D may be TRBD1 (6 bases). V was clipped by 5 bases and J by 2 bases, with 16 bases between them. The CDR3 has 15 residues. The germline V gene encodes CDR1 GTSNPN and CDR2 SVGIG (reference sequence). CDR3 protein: CAWGGGDIRNQPQHF. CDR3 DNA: TGTGCCTGGGGGGGAGGGGACATTCGCAATCAGCCCCAGCATTTT.

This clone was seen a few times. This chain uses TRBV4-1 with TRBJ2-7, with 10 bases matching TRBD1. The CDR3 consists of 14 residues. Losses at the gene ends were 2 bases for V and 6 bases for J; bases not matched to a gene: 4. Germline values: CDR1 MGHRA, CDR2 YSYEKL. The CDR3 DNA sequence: TGCGCCAGCAGCCAAAGACAGGGGGCGATCGAGCAGTACTTC. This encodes CASSQRQGAIEQYF.

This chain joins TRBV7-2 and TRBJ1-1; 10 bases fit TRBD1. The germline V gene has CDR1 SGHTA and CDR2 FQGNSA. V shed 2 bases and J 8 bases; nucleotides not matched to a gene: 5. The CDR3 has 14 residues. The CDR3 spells CASSLRTGGGEAFF. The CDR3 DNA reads TGTGCCAGCAGCTTACGGACAGGGGGTGGCGAAGCTTTCTTT.

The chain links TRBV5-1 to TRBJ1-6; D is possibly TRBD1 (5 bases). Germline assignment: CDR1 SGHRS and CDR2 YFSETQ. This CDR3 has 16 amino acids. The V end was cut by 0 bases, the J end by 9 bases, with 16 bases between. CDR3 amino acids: CASSLGFGGSISPLHF. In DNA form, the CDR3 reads TGCGCCAGCAGCTTGGGGTTCGGGGGAAGTATTTCACCCCTCCACTTT.

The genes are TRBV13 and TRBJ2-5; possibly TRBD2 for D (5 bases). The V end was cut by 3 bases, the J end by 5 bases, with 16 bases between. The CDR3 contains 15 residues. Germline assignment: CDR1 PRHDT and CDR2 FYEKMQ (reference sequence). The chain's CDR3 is CASSFRTPRGETQYF. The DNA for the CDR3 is TGTGCCAGCAGCTTTAGGACTCCTCGAGGGGAGACCCAGTACTTC.

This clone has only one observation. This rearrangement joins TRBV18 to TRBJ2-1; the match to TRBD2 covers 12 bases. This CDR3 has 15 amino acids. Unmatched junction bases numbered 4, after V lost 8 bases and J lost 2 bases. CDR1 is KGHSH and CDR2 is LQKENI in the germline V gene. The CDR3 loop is CASGTSGLTYNEQFF. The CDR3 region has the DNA TGTGCCAGCGGGACTAGCGGGTTAACCTACAATGAGCAGTTCTTC. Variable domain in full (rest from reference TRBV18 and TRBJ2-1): NAGVMQNPRHLVRRRGQEARLRCSPMKGHSHVYWYRQLPEEGLKFMVYLQKENIIDESGMPKERFSAEFPKEGPSILRIQQVVRGDSAAYFCASGTSGLTYNEQFFGPGTRLTVL.

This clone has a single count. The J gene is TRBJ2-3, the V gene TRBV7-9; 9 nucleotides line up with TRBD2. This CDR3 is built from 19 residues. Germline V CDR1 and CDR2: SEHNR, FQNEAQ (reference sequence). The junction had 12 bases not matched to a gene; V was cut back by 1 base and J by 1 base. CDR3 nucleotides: TGTGCCAGCAGCTTAGAAATTGGTGTTCGGACTAGCGGCACAGATACGCAGTATTTT. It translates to CASSLEIGVRTSGTDTQYF.